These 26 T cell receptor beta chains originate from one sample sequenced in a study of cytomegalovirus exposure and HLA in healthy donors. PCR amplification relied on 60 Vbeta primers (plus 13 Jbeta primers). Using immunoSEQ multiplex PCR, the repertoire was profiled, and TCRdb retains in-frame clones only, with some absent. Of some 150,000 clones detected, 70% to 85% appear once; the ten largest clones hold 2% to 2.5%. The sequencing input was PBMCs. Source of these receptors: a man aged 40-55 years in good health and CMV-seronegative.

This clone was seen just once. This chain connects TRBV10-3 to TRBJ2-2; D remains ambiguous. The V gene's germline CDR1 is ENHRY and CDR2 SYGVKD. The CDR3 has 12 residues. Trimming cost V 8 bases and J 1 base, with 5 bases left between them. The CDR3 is CAISGNTGELFF. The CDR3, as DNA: TGTGCCATCTCAGGGAACACCGGGGAGCTGTTTTTT.

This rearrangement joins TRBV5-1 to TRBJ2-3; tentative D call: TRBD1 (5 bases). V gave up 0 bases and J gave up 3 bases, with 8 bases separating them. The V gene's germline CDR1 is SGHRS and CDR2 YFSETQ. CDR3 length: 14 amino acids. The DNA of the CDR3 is TGCGCCAGCAGCTTGGTTCAGGGAACAGATACGCAGTATTTT. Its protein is CASSLVQGTDTQYF.

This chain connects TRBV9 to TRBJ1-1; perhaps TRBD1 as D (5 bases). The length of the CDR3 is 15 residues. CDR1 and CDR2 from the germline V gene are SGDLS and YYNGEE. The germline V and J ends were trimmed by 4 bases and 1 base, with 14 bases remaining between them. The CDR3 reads CASSRGGRENTEAFF. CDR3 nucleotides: TGTGCCAGCAGCAGGGGTGGCAGAGAGAACACTGAAGCTTTCTTT.

The CDR3 protein is CASSPGTGRYEQYF. CDR3 nucleotide sequence: TGTGCCAGCAGCCCGGGGACAGGGCGATACGAGCAGTACTTC. The chain links TRBV7-9 to TRBJ2-7; the match to TRBD1 covers 9 bases. With 5 bases clipped from V and 4 bases from J, the junction kept 6 bases outside the gene matches. Germline lookup yields CDR1 SEHNR and CDR2 FQNEAQ (reference sequence). The CDR3 is made up of 14 amino acids.

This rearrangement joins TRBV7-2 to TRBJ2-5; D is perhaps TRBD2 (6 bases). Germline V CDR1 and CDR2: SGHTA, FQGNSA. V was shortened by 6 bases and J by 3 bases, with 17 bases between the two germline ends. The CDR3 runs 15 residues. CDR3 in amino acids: CASSLQWGEKETQYF. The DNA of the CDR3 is TGTGCCAGCAGTCTACAATGGGGGGAAAAAGAGACCCAGTACTTC.

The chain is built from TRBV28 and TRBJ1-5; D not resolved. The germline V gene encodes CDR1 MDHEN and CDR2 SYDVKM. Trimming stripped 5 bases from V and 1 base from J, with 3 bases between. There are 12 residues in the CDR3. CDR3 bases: TGTGCCAGCAGTGTAAGCAATCAGCCCCAGCATTTT. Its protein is CASSVSNQPQHF.

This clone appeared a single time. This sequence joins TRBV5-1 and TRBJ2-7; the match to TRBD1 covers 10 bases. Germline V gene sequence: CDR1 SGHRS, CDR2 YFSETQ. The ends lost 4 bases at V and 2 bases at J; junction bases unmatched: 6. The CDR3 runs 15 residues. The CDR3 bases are TGCGCCAGCAGCCCCCGGACAGGGGGTCCCTACGAGCAGTACTTC. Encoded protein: CASSPRTGGPYEQYF.

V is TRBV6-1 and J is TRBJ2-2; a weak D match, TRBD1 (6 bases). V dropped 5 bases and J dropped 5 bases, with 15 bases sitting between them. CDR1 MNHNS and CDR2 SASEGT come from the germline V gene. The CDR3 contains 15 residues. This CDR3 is CASSTEGGATGELFF. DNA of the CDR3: TGTGCCAGCAGTACGGAAGGGGGTGCGACCGGGGAGCTGTTTTTT.

The CDR3 spells CASSLATSNGELFF. The CDR3 region has the DNA TGTGCCAGCAGCTTAGCTACTAGTAACGGGGAGCTGTTTTTT. V is TRBV7-9 and J is TRBJ2-2; D may be TRBD2 (5 bases). Per germline, CDR1 SEHNR and CDR2 FQNEAQ (reference sequence). V was clipped by 0 bases and J by 7 bases, with 9 bases between them. The CDR3 totals 14 residues.

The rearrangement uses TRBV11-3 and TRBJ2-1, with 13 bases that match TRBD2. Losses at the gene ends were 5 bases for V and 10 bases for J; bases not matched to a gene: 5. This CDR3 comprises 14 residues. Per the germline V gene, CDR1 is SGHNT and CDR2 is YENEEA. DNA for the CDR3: TGTGCCAGCAGCGACCGACTAGCGGGGGGCGAGCAGTTCTTC. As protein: CASSDRLAGGEQFF.

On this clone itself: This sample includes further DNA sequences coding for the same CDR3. The chain's CDR3 is CASSLGGGPNQPQHF. The DNA of the CDR3 is TGTGCCAGCAGTTTAGGAGGGGGCCCCAATCAGCCCCAGCATTTT. J is TRBJ1-5 and V is TRBV28; TRBD1 matches 7 bases. The length of the CDR3 is 15 residues. The germline gives CDR1 MDHEN, CDR2 SYDVKM. Trimming removed 2 bases from V and 3 bases from J; junction bases left unmatched: 4.

DNA of the CDR3: TGTGCCAGCAGCTTAGGCAGGGGCTACGAGCAGTACTTC. This sequence encodes CASSLGRGYEQYF. This chain uses TRBV7-9 with TRBJ2-5, with TRBD1 as a possible D gene (6 bases). The J call may be incorrect, as the DNA end agrees better with TRBJ2-7. CDR1 is SEHNR and CDR2 is FQNEAQ in the germline V gene (reference sequence). CDR3 length equals 13 residues.

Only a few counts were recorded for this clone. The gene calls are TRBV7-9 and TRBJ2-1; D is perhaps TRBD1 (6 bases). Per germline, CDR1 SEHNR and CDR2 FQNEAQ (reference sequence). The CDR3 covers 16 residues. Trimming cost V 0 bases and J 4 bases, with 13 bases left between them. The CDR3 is CASSLAAGTLYNEQFF. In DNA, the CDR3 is TGTGCCAGCAGCTTAGCCGCCGGGACACTTTACAATGAGCAGTTCTTC.

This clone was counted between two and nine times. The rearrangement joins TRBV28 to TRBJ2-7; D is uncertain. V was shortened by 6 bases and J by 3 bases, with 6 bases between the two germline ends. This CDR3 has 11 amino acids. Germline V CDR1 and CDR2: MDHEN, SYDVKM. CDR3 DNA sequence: TGTGCCAGCAGCCCCCACTACGAGCAGTACTTC. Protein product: CASSPHYEQYF.

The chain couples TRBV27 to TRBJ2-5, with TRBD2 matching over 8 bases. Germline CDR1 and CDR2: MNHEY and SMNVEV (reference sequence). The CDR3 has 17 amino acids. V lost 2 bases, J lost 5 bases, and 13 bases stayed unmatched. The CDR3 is CASSLKRAGGGLETQYF. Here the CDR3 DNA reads TGTGCCAGCAGTTTAAAGAGGGCGGGAGGAGGGTTGGAGACCCAGTACTTC.

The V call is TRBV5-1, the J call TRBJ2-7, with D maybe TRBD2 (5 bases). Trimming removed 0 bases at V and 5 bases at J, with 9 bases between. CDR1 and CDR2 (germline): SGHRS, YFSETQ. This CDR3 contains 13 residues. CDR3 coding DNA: TGCGCCAGCAGCTTGGCCAGAGGGAACGAGCAGTACTTC. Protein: CASSLARGNEQYF.

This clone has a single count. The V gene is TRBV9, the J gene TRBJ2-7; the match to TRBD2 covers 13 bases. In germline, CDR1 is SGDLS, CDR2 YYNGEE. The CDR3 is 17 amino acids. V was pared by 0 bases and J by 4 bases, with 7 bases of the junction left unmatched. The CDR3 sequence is CASSVAGTSGNMYEQYF. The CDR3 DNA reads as TGTGCCAGCAGCGTAGCCGGGACTAGCGGGAATATGTACGAGCAGTACTTC.

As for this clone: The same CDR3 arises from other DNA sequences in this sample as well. The CDR3 sequence: CASSLPGQGHTEAFF. DNA for the CDR3: TGTGCCAGCAGTTTACCCGGACAGGGACACACTGAAGCTTTCTTT. The chain uses TRBV28 and TRBJ1-1; 8 nucleotides line up with TRBD1. V was clipped by 2 bases and J by 3 bases; unmatched bases: 5. The CDR3 extends over 15 amino acids. CDR1 MDHEN and CDR2 SYDVKM come from the germline V gene.

CDR3 coding DNA: TGTGCCAGCAGTTACTTCAGGCAGGGATATAATTCACCCCTCCACTTT. This encodes CASSYFRQGYNSPLHF. This rearrangement joins TRBV6-5 to TRBJ1-6, with D possibly matching TRBD1 (5 bases). Germline values: CDR1 MNHEY, CDR2 SVGAGI. The ends were cut back, 1 base at V and 4 bases at J, with 11 bases in the middle. The CDR3 loop spans 16 amino acids.

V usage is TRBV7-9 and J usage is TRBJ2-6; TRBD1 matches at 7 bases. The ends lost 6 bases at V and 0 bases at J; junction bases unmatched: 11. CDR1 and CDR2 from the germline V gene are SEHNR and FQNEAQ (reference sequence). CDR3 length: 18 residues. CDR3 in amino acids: CASRVGRTGSSGANVLTF. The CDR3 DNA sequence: TGTGCCAGCAGAGTTGGGCGGACAGGAAGCTCTGGGGCCAACGTCCTGACTTTC.

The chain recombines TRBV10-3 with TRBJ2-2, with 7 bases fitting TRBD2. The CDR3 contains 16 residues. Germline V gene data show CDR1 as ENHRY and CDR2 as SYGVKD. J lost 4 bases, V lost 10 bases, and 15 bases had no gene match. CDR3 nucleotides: TGTGCCACTACACTGGGCGGCGGGAGTGGCACCGGGGAGCTGTTTTTT. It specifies CATTLGGGSGTGELFF.

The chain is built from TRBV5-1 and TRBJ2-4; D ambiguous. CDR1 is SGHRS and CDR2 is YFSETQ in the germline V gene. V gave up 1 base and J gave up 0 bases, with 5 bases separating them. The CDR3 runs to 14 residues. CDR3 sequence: CASSLTLAKNIQYF. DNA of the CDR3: TGCGCCAGCAGCTTGACTTTAGCCAAAAACATTCAGTACTTC. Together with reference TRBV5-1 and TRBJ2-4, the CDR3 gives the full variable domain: KAGVTQTPRYLIKTRGQQVTLSCSPISGHRSVSWYQQTPGQGLQFLFEYFSETQRNKGNFPGRFSGRQFSNSRSEMNVSTLELGDSALYLCASSLTLAKNIQYFGAGTRLSVL.

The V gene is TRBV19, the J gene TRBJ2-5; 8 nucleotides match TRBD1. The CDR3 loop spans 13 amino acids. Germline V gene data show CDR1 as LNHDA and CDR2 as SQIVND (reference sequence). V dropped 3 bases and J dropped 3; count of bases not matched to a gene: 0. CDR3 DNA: TGTGCCAGTAGTATGGACAGGGAAGAGACCCAGTACTTC. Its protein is CASSMDREETQYF.

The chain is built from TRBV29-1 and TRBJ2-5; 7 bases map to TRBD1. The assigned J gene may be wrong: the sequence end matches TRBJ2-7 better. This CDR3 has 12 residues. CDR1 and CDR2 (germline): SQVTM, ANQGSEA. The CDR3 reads CSVETGNYEQYF. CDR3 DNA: TGCAGCGTTGAGACAGGGAACTACGAGCAGTACTTC.

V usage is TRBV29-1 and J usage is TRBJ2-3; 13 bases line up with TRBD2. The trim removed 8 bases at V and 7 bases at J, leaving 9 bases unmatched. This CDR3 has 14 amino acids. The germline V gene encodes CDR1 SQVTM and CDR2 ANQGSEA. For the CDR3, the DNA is TGCAGCTTCCCTTTTGGGACTAGCGGGAATACGCAGTATTTT. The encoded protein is CSFPFGTSGNTQYF.

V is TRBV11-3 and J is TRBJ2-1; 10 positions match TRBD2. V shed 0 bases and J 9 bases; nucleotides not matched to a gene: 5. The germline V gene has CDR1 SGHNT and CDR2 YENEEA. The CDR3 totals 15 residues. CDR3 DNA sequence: TGTGCCAGCAGCTTAGATACGGCTAGCGGGAGTGAGCAGTTCTTC. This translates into CASSLDTASGSEQFF. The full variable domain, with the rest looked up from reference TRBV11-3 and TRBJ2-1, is EAGVVQSPRYKIIEKKQPVAFWCNPISGHNTLYWYLQNLGQGPELLIRYENEEAVDDSQLPKDRFSAERLKGVDSTLKIQPAELGDSAVYLCASSLDTASGSEQFFGPGTRLTVL.